One and the same sample provided the 11 T cell receptor beta chains below, sequenced in a study of blood T cell repertoires in COVID-19. The data were produced by immunoSEQ multiplex PCR, yet TCRdb's version contains in-frame clones alone and is incomplete. The table lists about 160,000 clones, about 85% of them singletons, with more than 0.85% in the top ten. The sequenced sample consisted of peripheral blood. The receptors come from a man aged 35 to 55 with acute or convalescent COVID-19.

J is TRBJ1-1 and V is TRBV6-5; 11 nucleotides match TRBD1. This CDR3 spans 14 amino acids. J lost 7 bases, V lost 8 bases, and 9 bases had no gene match. Looked up from germline, CDR1 is MNHEY and CDR2 is SVGAGI. The CDR3, as DNA: TGTGCCAGCGGAGGACAGGGGGCGATCCGTGAAGCTTTCTTT. Translating it yields CASGGQGAIREAFF.

The rearrangement links TRBV30 to TRBJ1-3; TRBD1 matches 7 bases. The V segment lost 4 bases and the J segment 2 bases; nucleotides outside the gene matches: 2. The CDR3 has 13 residues. Germline assignment: CDR1 GTSNPN and CDR2 SVGIG (reference sequence). CDR3 loop: CAWNDRAGNTIYF. CDR3 nucleotide sequence: TGTGCCTGGAACGACAGGGCTGGAAACACCATATATTTT.

The V gene is TRBV6-5, the J gene TRBJ2-7, with a weak D call TRBD2 (5 bases). Trimming took 5 bases from V and 0 from J, leaving 8 bases between them. Germline values: CDR1 MNHEY, CDR2 SVGAGI. CDR3 length: 13 residues. The CDR3 DNA follows: TGTGCCAGCAGTCCGGGATACTCCTACGAGCAGTACTTC. Translating gives CASSPGYSYEQYF.

The gene calls are TRBV12-3 or TRBV12-4 and TRBJ1-1, with D possibly TRBD1 on 5 matching bases. The CDR3 loop spans 13 amino acids. Trimming removed 6 bases from V and 7 bases from J, with 15 bases in between. CDR3 in DNA: TGTGCCAGCAGCCCGACAGCCTTCTATGAAGCTTTCTTT. Its protein product is CASSPTAFYEAFF.

The rearrangement joins TRBV7-9 to TRBJ1-1; TRBD1 matches 10 bases. Germline V gene lookup returns CDR1 SEHNR and CDR2 FQNEAQ (reference sequence). The ends lost 5 bases at V and 8 bases at J; junction bases unmatched: 8. The CDR3 spans 14 residues. In DNA, the CDR3 is TGTGCCAGCAGCACGACAGGGGGCTTAATGGAAGCTTTCTTT. It yields the protein CASSTTGGLMEAFF.

The V and J genes are TRBV18 and TRBJ1-2, with 8 positions matching TRBD1. CDR1 is KGHSH and CDR2 is LQKENI in the germline V gene. After removal of 5 bases from V and 5 bases from J, the junction contained 1 base not matched to a gene. The length of the CDR3 is 12 residues. The CDR3 protein is CASSDRGYGYTF. The CDR3 region has the DNA TGTGCCAGCTCAGACAGGGGATATGGCTACACCTTC.

This clone was counted a few times. This chain uses TRBV4-3 with TRBJ2-2, with TRBD1 matching 12 bases. Trimming took 2 bases from V and 1 from J; bases not matched to a gene: 5. Germline-derived CDR1 and CDR2 are LGHNA and YSLEER. The CDR3 covers 18 residues. The CDR3 protein is CASSQLGTGGQNTGELFF. CDR3 nucleotide sequence: TGCGCCAGCAGCCAACTAGGGACAGGGGGCCAGAACACCGGGGAGCTGTTTTTT.

The rearrangement joins TRBV28 to TRBJ1-5; unclear D gene. The CDR3 is 12 residues long. The germline gives CDR1 MDHEN, CDR2 SYDVKM. V lost 3 bases to trimming and J lost 9 bases, with 9 bases between them. The CDR3 loop reads CASSLKRLPQHF. The DNA of the CDR3 is TGTGCCAGCAGTTTGAAGCGTTTGCCCCAGCATTTT.

The rearrangement joins TRBV7-2 to TRBJ2-2; 9 bases match TRBD2. CDR3 length equals 16 residues. V lost 3 bases to trimming and J lost 4 bases; unmatched junction nucleotides: 6. Per germline, CDR1 SGHTA and CDR2 FQGNSA. CDR3 DNA sequence: TGTGCCAGCAGCTTCGCTAGCGGGGAGGTCACCGGGGAGCTGTTTTTT. Translated: CASSFASGEVTGELFF.

This chain uses TRBV19 with TRBJ2-6, with TRBD1 as a possible D gene (5 bases). CDR3 length: 17 amino acids. Germline lookup yields CDR1 LNHDA and CDR2 SQIVND (reference sequence). Trimming cost V 3 bases and J 2 bases, with 14 bases left between them. Here the CDR3 reads CASSMSGLFAGANVLTF. The CDR3 DNA sequence: TGTGCCAGTAGTATGTCAGGGTTGTTCGCTGGGGCCAACGTCCTGACTTTC. Looking up the rest from reference TRBV19 and TRBJ2-6 gives the full variable domain: DGGITQSPKYLFRKEGQNVTLSCEQNLNHDAMYWYRQDPGQGLRLIYYSQIVNDFQKGDIAEGYSVSREKKESFPLTVTSAQKNPTAFYLCASSMSGLFAGANVLTFGAGSRLTVL.

The chain couples TRBV12-3 or TRBV12-4 to TRBJ1-5, with a weak D call TRBD1 (5 bases). The CDR3 has 12 amino acids. V lost 5 bases to trimming and J lost 6 bases, with 8 bases between them. The CDR3 region is CASSAGGQPQHF. CDR3 sequence (DNA): TGTGCCAGCAGTGCCGGGGGTCAGCCCCAGCATTTT.